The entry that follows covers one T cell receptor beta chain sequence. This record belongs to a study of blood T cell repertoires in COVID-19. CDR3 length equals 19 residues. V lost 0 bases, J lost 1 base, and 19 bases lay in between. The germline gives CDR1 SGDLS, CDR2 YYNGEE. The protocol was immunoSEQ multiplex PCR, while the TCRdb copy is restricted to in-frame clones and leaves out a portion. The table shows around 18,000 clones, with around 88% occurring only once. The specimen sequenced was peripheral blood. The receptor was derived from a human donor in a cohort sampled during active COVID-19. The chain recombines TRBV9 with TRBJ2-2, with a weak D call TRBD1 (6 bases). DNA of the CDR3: TGTGCCAGCAGCGTAGATGGCAGGGGCAGACGCGTGAACACCGGGGAGCTGTTTTTT. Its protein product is CASSVDGRGRRVNTGELFF.